The rows below give T cell receptor beta chains drawn from one sample of a study of early T cells in non-severe SARS-CoV-2 infection. Using its own MiXCR run on the 5' RACE reads, TCRdb lists one record per CDR3 protein. The table lists some 87,000 distinct CDR3 sequences, about 12% of them singletons, with around 2.4% in the top ten. Sequencing was carried out using whole blood. These receptors originate from an adult who was a healthcare worker with PCR-confirmed SARS-CoV-2 infection or an uninfected control (not recorded which). The conserved cysteine and the conserved F or W are not part of the CDR3 here. Size is stated for part of the rows, as once, few or many counts, or as a class when the clone is expanded.

clone size,CDR3 length,V gene,CDR3 protein
.,12,TRBV4-1,ASSPGLAGYEQY
.,13,TRBV29-1,SVAETTGAASPLH
few,10,TRBV30,AWSRGGSTQY
.,14,TRBV24-1,ATSDPSGEAYNEQF
.,10,TRBV24-1,ATSDLRATQY
few,11,TRBV3-1,ASSQESNYEQY
many,15,TRBV7-8,ASSLLVDFKGNQPQH
.,10,TRBV28,ASRSTNEKLF
.,12,TRBV20-1,SARGISGLYEQY
.,11,TRBV28,ASLGKPGYEQY
many,11,TRBV9,ASSEGQNTEAF
.,10,TRBV9,ASSKSGIEAF
few,17,TRBV4-2,ASSQGRLAGGVSTDTQY
few,12,TRBV10-2,ASSESELPETQY
many,13,TRBV12-5,ASGLARRDSNEQF
.,12,TRBV5-1,ASSMTGVNTEAF
few,14,TRBV7-7,ASSLLPLAPPYEQY
.,13,TRBV11-2,ASSVRDRVLPEAF
.,12,TRBV2,ASSEEQVGHTQY
few,11,TRBV14,ASSRETVYGYT
few,12,TRBV29-1,SVQSGTGNTEAF
many,12,TRBV18,ASSPEGLNQPQH